Listed below are T cell receptor beta chains from one sample, sequenced in a study of early T cells in non-severe SARS-CoV-2 infection. MiXCR was run by TCRdb on the 5' RACE reads, yielding one entry per CDR3 protein. The profile shows about 81,000 distinct CDR3 sequences, roughly 6% of them singletons. The specimen was whole blood. Receptor source: an adult who was a healthcare worker with PCR-confirmed SARS-CoV-2 infection or an uninfected control (not recorded which). Each CDR3 is given with its conserved first and last residue. A D gene is named only where the DNA matches it firmly. Clone size, where shown, is once, few, many, or a class for clones that have expanded.

TRBV19	many	TRBJ2-1	NA	CASSIDRIGEQFF	TGTGCCAGTAGTATAGATCGTATAGGTGAGCAGTTCTTC
TRBV20-1	many	TRBJ2-1	TRBD2	CSARGRLAGNYNEQFF	TGCAGTGCTAGGGGGAGACTAGCGGGAAACTACAATGAGCAGTTCTTC
TRBV20-1	few	TRBJ2-7	TRBD2	CSAVKWTSGKAYEQYF	TGCAGTGCTGTTAAGTGGACTAGCGGGAAAGCCTACGAGCAGTACTTC
TRBV9	few	TRBJ1-1	TRBD1	CASSGGQVNTEAFF	TGTGCCAGCAGCGGGGGACAGGTGAACACTGAAGCTTTCTTT
TRBV7-2	NA	TRBJ2-5	NA	CDSSLASGTQYF	TGTGACAGCAGCCTCGCCTCAGGGACCCAGTACTTC
TRBV19	many	TRBJ1-2	NA	CASSSGANYGYTF	TGTGCCAGTAGTTCCGGGGCTAACTATGGCTACACCTTC
TRBV5-5	NA	TRBJ1-1	NA	CASSSPYGPRGAEAFF	TGTGCCAGCAGCTCACCTTACGGGCCTCGAGGGGCTGAAGCTTTCTTT
TRBV7-8	many	TRBJ1-4	TRBD1	CASSLGQGTGKLFF	TGTGCCAGCAGCTTAGGACAGGGAACAGGAAAACTGTTTTTT
TRBV3-1	many	TRBJ1-1	NA	CASSQVGGGISFF	NA
TRBV2	many	TRBJ1-5	NA	CASSSESAFNQPQHF	TGTGCCAGCAGTTCAGAGTCAGCCTTCAATCAGCCCCAGCATTTT
TRBV7-8	NA	TRBJ2-7	NA	CASSLKRLGLIANYEQYF	TGTGCCAGCAGCTTAAAAAGATTGGGGTTAATCGCCAACTACGAGCAGTACTTC
TRBV28	many	TRBJ2-7	TRBD1	CASSFRDRYEQYF	TGTGCCAGCAGTTTCCGGGACAGATACGAGCAGTACTTC
TRBV18	NA	TRBJ2-1	NA	CASSPGASRDEQFF	TGTGCCAGCTCACCGGGAGCTAGCCGGGATGAGCAGTTCTTC
TRBV20-1	many	TRBJ1-1	NA	CSARDRWGRSTEAFF	TGCAGTGCTAGAGATCGGTGGGGCCGAAGCACTGAAGCTTTCTTT
TRBV12-3/TRBV12-4	NA	TRBJ1-1	NA	CASSFNRNTEAFF	TGTGCCAGCAGTTTTAATCGGAACACTGAAGCTTTCTTT
TRBV3-1	NA	TRBJ1-1	TRBD1	CASSLGHRGGTEAFF	TGTGCCAGCAGCCTTGGGCACAGGGGTGGGACTGAAGCTTTCTTT
TRBV7-6	NA	TRBJ2-3	TRBD2	CASSSGTSGRVTDTQYF	TGTGCCAGCAGCTCAGGGACTAGCGGCCGCGTCACAGATACGCAGTATTTT
TRBV28	NA	TRBJ2-3	NA	CASTLGGASTQYF	TGTGCCAGCACCCTGGGGGGGGCCAGTACGCAGTATTTT
TRBV7-6	few	TRBJ2-1	TRBD2	CASSGPSGTSIYEQFF	TGTGCCAGCAGCGGACCGTCCGGGACTAGCATTTATGAGCAGTTCTTC
TRBV20-1	many	TRBJ1-4	NA	CSATRGGGTNEKLFF	TGCAGTGCTACTAGGGGAGGTGGAACTAATGAAAAACTGTTTTTT
TRBV3-1	once	TRBJ2-7	NA	CASRGQGPYEQYF	TGTGCCAGCAGAGGCCAGGGGCCGTACGAGCAGTACTTC
TRBV30	NA	TRBJ2-3	NA	CAWSVASTSTDTQYF	TGTGCCTGGAGTGTAGCTAGCACTAGCACAGATACGCAGTATTTT
TRBV7-9	many	TRBJ1-5	NA	CASSLAGAGSAQHF	TGTGCCAGCAGCTTAGCGGGGGCGGGATCGGCCCAGCATTTT
TRBV11-2	few	TRBJ2-1	NA	CASRPNMGSDEQFF	TGTGCCAGCAGACCCAATATGGGATCTGATGAGCAGTTCTTC
TRBV3-1	few	TRBJ2-3	NA	CASSQDRTSTDTQYF	TGTGCCAGCAGCCAAGATCGGACCTCCACAGATACGCAGTATTTT
TRBV20-1	many	TRBJ2-3	NA	CSARDGRGADTQYF	TGCAGTGCTAGAGACGGGCGTGGGGCAGATACGCAGTATTTT
TRBV4-2	NA	TRBJ2-7	NA	CVSSQDRVGGRSYEQYF	TGTGTCAGCAGCCAAGATAGAGTGGGGGGTCGCTCCTACGAGCAGTACTTC
TRBV11-2	NA	TRBJ2-7	TRBD1	CASSLGPLGQSTYEQYF	TGTGCCAGCAGCTTAGGACCTTTGGGACAGTCCACCTACGAGCAGTACTTC
TRBV28	many	TRBJ1-4	NA	CASSSPTRSGQGRRKLFF	TGTGCCAGCAGTTCACCTACCAGATCGGGCCAGGGGCGCAGAAAACTGTTTTTT
TRBV2	many	TRBJ1-2	NA	CASSTKGTYGYTF	TGTGCCAGCAGTACTAAGGGTACCTATGGCTACACCTTC
TRBV5-1	NA	TRBJ1-1	NA	CASSLVGGEAEAFF	TGCGCCAGCAGCTTGGTCGGGGGAGAGGCTGAAGCTTTCTTT
TRBV7-9	many	TRBJ1-4	TRBD1	CASSQQGQGSWSGEKLFF	TGTGCCAGCAGCCAGCAGGGACAGGGTTCTTGGTCGGGTGAAAAACTGTTTTTT
TRBV4-2	many	TRBJ2-7	NA	CASSHAPTGAGVYEQYF	TGTGCCAGCAGCCACGCCCCAACGGGGGCAGGGGTTTACGAGCAGTACTTC
TRBV27	many	TRBJ2-3	TRBD1	CASSLSGTGAPDTQYF	TGTGCCAGCAGTTTATCGGGGACAGGGGCCCCTGATACGCAGTATTTT
TRBV20-1	many	TRBJ2-7	NA	CSARDLRTASYEQYF	TGCAGTGCTAGAGATTTAAGGACCGCCTCCTACGAGCAGTACTTC
TRBV5-4	few	TRBJ1-1	TRBD1	CASTPPGRGATEAFF	TGTGCCAGCACCCCGCCCGGCAGGGGGGCCACTGAAGCTTTCTTT
TRBV5-4	NA	TRBJ2-5	TRBD2	CASADRTSPGTQYF	TGTGCCAGCGCAGACAGGACTAGCCCGGGGACCCAGTACTTC
TRBV5-6	many	TRBJ2-5	TRBD2	CASSGTSGKETQYF	TGTGCCAGCAGCGGGACTAGCGGAAAAGAGACCCAGTACTTC
TRBV7-9	many	TRBJ1-1	TRBD1	CVTGTGMNTEAFF	TGTGTTACCGGGACAGGGATGAACACTGAAGCTTTCTTT
TRBV19	NA	TRBJ2-2	NA	CASTTSFITGELFF	TGTGCCAGTACAACTAGTTTTATCACCGGGGAGCTGTTTTTT
TRBV28	many	TRBJ2-7	NA	CASRTHYEQYF	TGTGCCAGCAGAACCCACTACGAGCAGTACTTC
TRBV6-5	few	TRBJ1-2	TRBD1	CASSSPFGTDYGYTF	TGTGCCAGCAGTTCACCCTTTGGGACAGACTATGGCTACACCTTC
TRBV6-1	many	TRBJ1-6	NA	CASSGRPVASNSPLHF	TGTGCCAGCAGCGGGAGACCAGTCGCTTCTAATTCACCCCTCCACTTT